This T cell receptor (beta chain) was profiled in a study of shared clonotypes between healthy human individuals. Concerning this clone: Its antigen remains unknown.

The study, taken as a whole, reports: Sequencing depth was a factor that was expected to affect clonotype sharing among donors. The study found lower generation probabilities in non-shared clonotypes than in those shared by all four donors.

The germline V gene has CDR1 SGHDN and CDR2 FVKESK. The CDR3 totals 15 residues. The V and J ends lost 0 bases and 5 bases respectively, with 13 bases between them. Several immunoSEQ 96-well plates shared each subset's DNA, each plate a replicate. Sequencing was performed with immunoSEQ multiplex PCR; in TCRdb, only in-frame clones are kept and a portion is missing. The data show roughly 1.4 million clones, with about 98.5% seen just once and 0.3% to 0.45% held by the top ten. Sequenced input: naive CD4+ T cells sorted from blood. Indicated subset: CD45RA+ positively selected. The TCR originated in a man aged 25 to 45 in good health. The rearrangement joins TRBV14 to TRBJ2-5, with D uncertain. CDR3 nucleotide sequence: TGTGCCAGCAGCCAAGATATTGGTAGCTCGGAGACCCAGTACTTC. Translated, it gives CASSQDIGSSETQYF.